One sample yielded the 20 T cell receptor beta chains listed below, sequenced in a study of sequential checkpoint blockade in melanoma. Sequencing used immunoSEQ multiplex PCR; TCRdb keeps in-frame clones, though not all of them. The profile shows 7,000 or so clones, approximately 22% of them singletons. Treatment of the sample: randomized to nivolumab then ipilimumab (arm A) or the reverse (arm B). Sequenced material: tumor tissue (inferred from file names), taken from a patient given nivolumab and ipilimumab in sequence. Receptor source: a human donor with melanoma.

In nucleotides, the CDR3 is TGTGCCAGCAGCTTACCCCGGACAGGGGGATCCGGGGAGCTGTTTTTT. Protein sequence: CASSLPRTGGSGELFF. V and J are TRBV11-3 and TRBJ2-2; 10 bases map to TRBD1. The CDR3 sequence is 16 residues long. Trimming removed 2 bases from V and 6 bases from J; junction bases left unmatched: 6. CDR1 is SGHNT, CDR2 YENEEA, per germline.

The chain carries TRBV6-8 and TRBJ2-5, with TRBD1 matching 7 bases. V shed 5 bases and J 2 bases; nucleotides not matched to a gene: 8. This CDR3 has 15 amino acids. The germline CDR1 and CDR2 sequences are MNHGY and SAAAGT. DNA for the CDR3: TGTGCCAGCAGTCCCGCTGGGACAGCTCAAGAGACCCAGTACTTC. Its protein product is CASSPAGTAQETQYF.

V gene TRBV18 combines with J gene TRBJ2-7, with unresolved D. Between the trimmed V and J ends, which lost 6 bases and 2 bases, there was a span of 11 bases. The CDR3 has 13 residues. Germline V lookup: CDR1 KGHSH, CDR2 LQKENI. The CDR3 loop reads CASSRAGTYEQYF. DNA for the CDR3: TGTGCCAGCTCCCGGGCCGGAACCTACGAGCAGTACTTC.

The chain recombines TRBV5-1 with TRBJ2-3; D not certain. Deletions cut 4 bases from V and 2 bases from J, with 11 bases between. CDR3 length equals 14 residues. The germline V gene has CDR1 SGHRS and CDR2 YFSETQ. The CDR3 DNA is TGCGCCAGCAGCACGTCTAGAGTCACAGATACGCAGTATTTT. It encodes CASSTSRVTDTQYF.

This clone was counted only a few times. The chain has TRBV6-8 and TRBJ1-5, with 12 bases fitting TRBD1. CDR1 is MNHGY, CDR2 SAAAGT, per germline. Germline trimming cut 5 bases from V and 4 bases from J; bases unmatched to any gene: 9. The CDR3 runs to 17 residues. The CDR3 reads CASSERDRGQFNQPQHF. In DNA form, the CDR3 reads TGTGCCAGCAGTGAGAGGGACAGGGGGCAGTTTAATCAGCCCCAGCATTTT.

CDR3 region: CASSHLSGGLTDTQYF. In nucleotides, the CDR3 is TGCGCCAGCAGCCACCTGAGCGGGGGGCTCACAGATACGCAGTATTTT. This sequence joins TRBV5-1 and TRBJ2-3; TRBD2 aligns across 9 bases. The CDR3 has 16 residues. Germline V gives CDR1 SGHRS, CDR2 YFSETQ. The J segment lost 2 bases and the V segment lost 4 bases, leaving 8 bases of the junction unmatched.

This clone was found a few times. The chain combines TRBV6-8 with TRBJ1-3; D gene unclear. Between the trimmed V and J ends, which lost 8 bases and 2 bases, there was a span of 10 bases. This CDR3 is built from 13 residues. Germline V CDR1 and CDR2: MNHGY, SAAAGT. DNA of the CDR3: TGTGCCAGCGACCGGGGTACTGGAAACACCATATATTTT. Amino acid sequence: CASDRGTGNTIYF.

This clone showed up just a few times. The chain carries TRBV30 and TRBJ1-1, with D possibly matching TRBD1 (6 bases). V gave up 2 bases and J gave up 3 bases, with 13 bases separating them. CDR3 size: 14 residues. Germline V gives CDR1 GTSNPN, CDR2 SVGIG (reference sequence). CDR3: CAWSPRDKDTEAFF. The CDR3 coding sequence is TGTGCCTGGAGTCCACGGGACAAGGACACTGAAGCTTTCTTT.

CDR3 sequence reads: CAWKSLKGAVNSPLHF. The CDR3 bases are TGTGCCTGGAAATCTCTGAAGGGGGCGGTTAATTCACCCCTCCACTTT. The V and J genes are TRBV30 and TRBJ1-6, with TRBD1 matching 7 bases. The CDR3 has 16 amino acids. Germline V gene lookup returns CDR1 GTSNPN and CDR2 SVGIG (reference sequence). Trimming took 4 bases from V and 6 from J; bases not matched to a gene: 12.

This clone has more than one count but fewer than ten. The gene calls are TRBV4-1 and TRBJ2-2, with a weak D call TRBD1 (6 bases). V was clipped by 5 bases and J by 1 base, with 14 bases between them. The germline CDR1 and CDR2 sequences are MGHRA and YSYEKL. The CDR3 is made up of 16 amino acids. CDR3 region: CASSVTQGMNTGELFF. The DNA of the CDR3 is TGCGCCAGCAGCGTAACACAGGGAATGAACACCGGGGAGCTGTTTTTT.

This clone was counted a few times. The chain is built from TRBV6-8 and TRBJ1-1; unclear D gene. This CDR3 has 17 residues. V shed 0 bases and J shed 0 bases, with 14 bases lying between them. In germline, CDR1 is MNHGY, CDR2 SAAAGT. CDR3 bases: TGTGCCAGCAGTTACTCGTCCTTTAACGGGGTGAACACTGAAGCTTTCTTT. It yields the protein CASSYSSFNGVNTEAFF.

CDR3 DNA sequence: TGCGCCAGCACCTACGGTTGGACCAACTATGGCTACACCTTC. It translates to CASTYGWTNYGYTF. The V gene is TRBV23-1, the J gene TRBJ1-2; D is undetermined. TRBV23-1 is recorded as an ORF, its role being uncertain. V lost 7 bases and J 2 bases, leaving 14 bases between the germline ends. This CDR3 is 14 amino acids long.

Only a few counts were recorded for this clone. The V and J genes are TRBV11-3 and TRBJ2-3; 8 bases map to TRBD2. Germline trimming cut 6 bases from V and 3 bases from J; bases unmatched to any gene: 8. Germline V gives CDR1 SGHNT, CDR2 YENEEA. This CDR3 region has 15 residues. The CDR3 region is CASSYTSGKTDTQYF. In nucleotides, the CDR3 is TGTGCCAGCAGTTACACTAGCGGAAAAACAGATACGCAGTATTTT.

This chain uses TRBV7-6 with TRBJ2-3, with 7 bases aligning to TRBD2. Germline loops: CDR1 SGHVS, CDR2 FNYEAQ. J gave up 2 bases and V 1 base, and 6 bases lay outside the gene matches. This CDR3 has 16 residues. CDR3 protein: CASSLVLARPTDTQYF. For the CDR3, the DNA is TGTGCCAGCAGCTTAGTACTAGCGCGACCCACAGATACGCAGTATTTT.

This clone occurred many times. The gene calls are TRBV6-8 and TRBJ2-3; TRBD2 aligns across 9 bases. Germline V lookup: CDR1 MNHGY, CDR2 SAAAGT. The ends lost 5 bases at V and 10 bases at J; junction bases unmatched: 16. CDR3 length: 16 residues. CDR3 amino acids: CASSPRGRGGPLAQYF. The CDR3 nucleotides read TGTGCCAGCAGTCCCCGGGGGCGGGGGGGACCTCTTGCGCAGTATTTT.

This clone has only a few counts. The chain couples TRBV4-1 to TRBJ2-1; TRBD1 or TRBD2 may be the D gene (6 bases each). Trimming removed 1 base from V and 2 bases from J, with 12 bases in between. From germline, CDR1 is MGHRA and CDR2 YSYEKL. The CDR3 extends over 16 amino acids. CDR3 bases: TGCGCCAGCAGCCAAGGGGGGGCAAGGGCCTACAATGAGCAGTTCTTC. Translating it yields CASSQGGARAYNEQFF.

About this clone: Different DNA sequences within this sample yield the same CDR3. The V call is TRBV4-1, the J call TRBJ2-7; perhaps TRBD2 as D (5 bases). Between the trimmed V and J ends, which lost 0 bases and 4 bases, there was a span of 13 bases. The CDR3 has 15 amino acids. The V gene's germline CDR1 is MGHRA and CDR2 YSYEKL. The CDR3 loop reads CASSQESGGNYEQYF. The CDR3 DNA reads as TGCGCCAGCAGCCAAGAAAGCGGCGGAAATTACGAGCAGTACTTC.

The CDR3 here is CASSFQATDTQYF. CDR3 nucleotides: TGTGCCAGCAGTTTCCAGGCTACAGATACGCAGTATTTT. V usage is TRBV28 and J usage is TRBJ2-3; D is unclear. Trimming stripped 3 bases from V and 3 bases from J, with 7 bases between. This CDR3 region has 13 residues. Germline V gene sequence: CDR1 MDHEN, CDR2 SYDVKM.

This clone was detected many times. V gene TRBV11-3 combines with J gene TRBJ2-1; tentative D call: TRBD2 (5 bases). This CDR3 contains 14 residues. V was trimmed by 3 bases and J by 9 bases, leaving 15 bases between them. Looked up from germline, CDR1 is SGHNT and CDR2 is YENEEA. Written as DNA, the CDR3 is TGTGCCAGCAGCTTGTACGGACTTCGTCGTGAGCAGTTCTTC. The encoded protein is CASSLYGLRREQFF.

This clone has more than one count but fewer than ten. V is TRBV6-8 and J is TRBJ2-5; 10 bases map to TRBD2. The germline CDR1 and CDR2 sequences are MNHGY and SAAAGT. Trimming took 6 bases from V and 4 from J; bases not matched to a gene: 5. There are 14 residues in the CDR3. CDR3: CASRPGLATETQYF. The DNA for the CDR3 is TGTGCCAGCAGGCCGGGACTAGCGACAGAGACCCAGTACTTC.